This TCR beta chain is drawn from a study of CD8 T cells in ankylosing spondylitis. V was cut by 7 bases and J by 4 bases, with 16 bases left in between. This CDR3 is 14 amino acids long. The germline V gene encodes CDR1 MDHEN and CDR2 SYDVKM. The sample holds many counts of this clonotype. TCRdb ran MiXCR on the 5' RACE reads and lists one entry per CDR3 protein. The table lists over 75,000 distinct CDR3 sequences, about 8.1% of them singletons. The sequenced sample was blood, either unsorted or a sorted T cell fraction (not recorded which). The TCR was taken from a male donor with ankylosing spondylitis or in good health (not recorded which). This rearrangement joins TRBV28 to TRBJ1-1; D remains unclear. The CDR3 DNA reads TGTGCCAGCACCGTTTGGGTACTGGGCACTGAAGCTTTCTTT. This gives the protein CASTVWVLGTEAFF.